This T cell receptor beta chain comes out of a study of vaccination and CD4 T cells after COVID-19. Documented treatment: roughly 10-day PBMC culture with coronavirus spike peptide pools or control peptides (ViraFEST assay). CDR3 length: 13 amino acids. The germline V gene has CDR1 GTSNPN and CDR2 SVGIG (reference sequence). Trimming pared 4 bases from V and 6 bases from J, leaving 15 bases between. Sequenced with the Oncomine TCR Beta short-read assay was DNA taken from cultured CD4+ T cells. TCRdb itself ran the PCR reads through MiXCR, one entry per CDR3 protein. Of 17,000 or so distinct CDR3 sequences detected, 50% to 60% appear once; the ten largest clones hold 7.5%. Of note for this clonotype: Its antigen remains unidentified.

The rearrangement links TRBV30 to TRBJ1-1, with D unresolved. The clonotype comes from a human donor who had recovered from COVID-19. Material for sequencing was CD4+ T cells from blood, cultured in vitro. Here the CDR3 reads CAWIGPGVAEAFF. The DNA of the CDR3 is TGTGCCTGGATCGGGCCCGGGGTGGCTGAAGCTTTCTTT.